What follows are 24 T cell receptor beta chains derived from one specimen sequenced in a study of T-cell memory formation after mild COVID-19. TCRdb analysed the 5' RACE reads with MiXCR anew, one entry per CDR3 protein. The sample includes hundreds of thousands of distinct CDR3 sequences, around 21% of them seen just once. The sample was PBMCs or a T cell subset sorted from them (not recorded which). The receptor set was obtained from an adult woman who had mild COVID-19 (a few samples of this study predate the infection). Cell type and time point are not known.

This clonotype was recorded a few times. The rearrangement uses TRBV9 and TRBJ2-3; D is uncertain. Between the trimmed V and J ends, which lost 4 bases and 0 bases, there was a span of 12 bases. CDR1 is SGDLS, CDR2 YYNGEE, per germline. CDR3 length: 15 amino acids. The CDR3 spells CASSKDLLSTDTQYF. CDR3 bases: TGTGCCAGCAGCAAGGACCTCCTTAGCACAGATACGCAGTATTTT.

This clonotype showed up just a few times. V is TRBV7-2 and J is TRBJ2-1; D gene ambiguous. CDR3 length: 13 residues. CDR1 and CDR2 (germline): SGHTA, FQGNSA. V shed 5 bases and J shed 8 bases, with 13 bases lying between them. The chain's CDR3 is CASSAPVLDEQFF. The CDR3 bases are TGTGCCAGCAGCGCCCCCGTCCTGGATGAGCAGTTCTTC.

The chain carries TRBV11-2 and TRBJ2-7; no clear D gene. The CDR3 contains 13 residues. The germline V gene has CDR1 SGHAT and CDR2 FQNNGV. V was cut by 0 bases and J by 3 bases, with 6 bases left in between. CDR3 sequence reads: CASSLDQVYEQYF. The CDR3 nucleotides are TGTGCCAGCAGCTTAGATCAAGTCTACGAGCAGTACTTC.

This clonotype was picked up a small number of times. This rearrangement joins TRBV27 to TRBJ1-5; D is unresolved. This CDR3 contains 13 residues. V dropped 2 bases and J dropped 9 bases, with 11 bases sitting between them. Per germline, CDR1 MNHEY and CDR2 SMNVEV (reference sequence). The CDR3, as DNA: TGTGCCAGCAGTTTAGAGGAGGCGGCGCCCCAGCATTTT. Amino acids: CASSLEEAAPQHF.

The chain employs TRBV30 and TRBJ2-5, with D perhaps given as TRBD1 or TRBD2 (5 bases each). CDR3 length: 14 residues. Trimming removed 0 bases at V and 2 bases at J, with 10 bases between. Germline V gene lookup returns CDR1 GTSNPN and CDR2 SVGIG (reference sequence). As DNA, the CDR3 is TGTGCCTGGAGTGTAGGGACGCATCAAGAGACCCAGTACTTC. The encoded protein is CAWSVGTHQETQYF.

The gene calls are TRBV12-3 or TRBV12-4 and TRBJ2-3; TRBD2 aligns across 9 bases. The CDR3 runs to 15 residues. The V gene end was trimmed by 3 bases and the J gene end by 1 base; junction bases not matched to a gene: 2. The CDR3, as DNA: TGTGCCAGCAGTTTTTGGACTAGCGGCACAGATACGCAGTATTTT. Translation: CASSFWTSGTDTQYF.

Written as DNA, the CDR3 is TGCAGCGTTGCTCAACAGGGTCTTGAAGCTTTCTTT. It codes for CSVAQQGLEAFF. V is TRBV29-1 and J is TRBJ1-1, with D possibly TRBD1 on 6 matching bases. Trimming removed 4 bases from V and 7 bases from J, with 13 bases in between. The CDR3 spans 12 residues. Germline V gene data show CDR1 as SQVTM and CDR2 as ANQGSEA.

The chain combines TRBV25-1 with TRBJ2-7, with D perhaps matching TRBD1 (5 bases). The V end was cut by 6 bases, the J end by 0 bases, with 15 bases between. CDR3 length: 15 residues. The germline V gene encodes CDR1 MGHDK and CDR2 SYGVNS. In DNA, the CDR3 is TGTGCCAGCAGCCCCTTAGAGACAGTCTCCTACGAGCAGTACTTC. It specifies CASSPLETVSYEQYF.

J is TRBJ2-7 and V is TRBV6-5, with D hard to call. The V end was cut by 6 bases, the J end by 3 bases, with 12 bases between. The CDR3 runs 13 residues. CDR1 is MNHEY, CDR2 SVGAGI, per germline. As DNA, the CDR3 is TGTGCCAGCAGCATCAGTGCCCACTACGAGCAGTACTTC. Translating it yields CASSISAHYEQYF.

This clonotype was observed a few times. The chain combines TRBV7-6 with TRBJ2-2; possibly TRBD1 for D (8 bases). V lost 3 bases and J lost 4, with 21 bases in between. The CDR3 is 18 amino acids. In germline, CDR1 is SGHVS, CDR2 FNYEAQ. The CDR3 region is CASSFLSGTGIITGELFF. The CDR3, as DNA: TGTGCCAGCAGCTTCCTAAGCGGGACAGGAATCATCACCGGGGAGCTGTTTTTT.

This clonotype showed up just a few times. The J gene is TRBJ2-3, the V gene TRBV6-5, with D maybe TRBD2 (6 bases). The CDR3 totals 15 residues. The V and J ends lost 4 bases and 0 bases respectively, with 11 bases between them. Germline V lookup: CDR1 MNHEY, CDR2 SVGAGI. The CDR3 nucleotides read TGTGCCAGCAGTTCCCTAGCGTATAGCACAGATACGCAGTATTTT. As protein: CASSSLAYSTDTQYF.

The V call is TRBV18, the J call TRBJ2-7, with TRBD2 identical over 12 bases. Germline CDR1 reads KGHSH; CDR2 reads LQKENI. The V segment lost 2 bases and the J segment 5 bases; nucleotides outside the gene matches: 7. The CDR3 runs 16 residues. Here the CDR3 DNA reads TGTGCCAGCTCACCAGCCGGACTAGCGGGGATCCACGAGCAGTACTTC. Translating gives CASSPAGLAGIHEQYF.

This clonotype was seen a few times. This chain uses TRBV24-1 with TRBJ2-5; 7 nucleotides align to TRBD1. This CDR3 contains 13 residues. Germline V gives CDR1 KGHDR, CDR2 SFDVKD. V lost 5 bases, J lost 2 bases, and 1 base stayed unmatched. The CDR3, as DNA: TGTGCCACCAGTGCAGGGGGTCAAGAGACCCAGTACTTC. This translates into CATSAGGQETQYF.

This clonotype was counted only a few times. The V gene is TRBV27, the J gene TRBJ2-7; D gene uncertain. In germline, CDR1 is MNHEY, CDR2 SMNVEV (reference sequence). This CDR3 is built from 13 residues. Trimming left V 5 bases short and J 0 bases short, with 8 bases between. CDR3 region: CASSRVNSYEQYF. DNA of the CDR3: TGTGCCAGCAGTCGGGTAAACTCCTACGAGCAGTACTTC.

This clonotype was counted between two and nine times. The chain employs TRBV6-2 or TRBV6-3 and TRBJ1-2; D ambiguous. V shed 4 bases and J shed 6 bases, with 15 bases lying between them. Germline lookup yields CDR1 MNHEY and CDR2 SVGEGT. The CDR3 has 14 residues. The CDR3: CASSLYKGEDGYTF. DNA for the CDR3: TGTGCCAGCAGTTTGTATAAGGGAGAGGATGGCTACACCTTC.

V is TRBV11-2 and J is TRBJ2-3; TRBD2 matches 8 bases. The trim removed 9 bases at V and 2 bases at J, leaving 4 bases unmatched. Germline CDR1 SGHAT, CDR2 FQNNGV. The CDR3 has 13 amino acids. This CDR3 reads CASLAGPTDTQYF. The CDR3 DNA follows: TGTGCCAGTTTAGCGGGACCCACAGATACGCAGTATTTT.

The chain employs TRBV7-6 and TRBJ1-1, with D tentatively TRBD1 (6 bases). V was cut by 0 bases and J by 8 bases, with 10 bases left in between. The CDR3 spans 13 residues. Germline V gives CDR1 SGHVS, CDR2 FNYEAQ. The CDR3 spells CASSLASRGEAFF. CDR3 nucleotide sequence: TGTGCCAGCAGCTTAGCGTCCAGGGGCGAAGCTTTCTTT. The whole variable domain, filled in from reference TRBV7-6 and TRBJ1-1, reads GAGVSQSPRYKVTKRGQDVALRCDPISGHVSLYWYRQALGQGPEFLTYFNYEAQQDKSGLPNDRFSAERPEGSISTLTIQRTEQRDSAMYRCASSLASRGEAFFGQGTRLTVV.

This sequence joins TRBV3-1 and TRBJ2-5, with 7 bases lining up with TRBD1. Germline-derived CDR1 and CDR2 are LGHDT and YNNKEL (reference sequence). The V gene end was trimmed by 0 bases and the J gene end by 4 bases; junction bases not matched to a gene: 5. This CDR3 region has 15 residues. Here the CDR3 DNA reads TGTGCCAGCAGCCAAGAGACAGGGATTGTAGAGACCCAGTACTTC. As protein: CASSQETGIVETQYF.

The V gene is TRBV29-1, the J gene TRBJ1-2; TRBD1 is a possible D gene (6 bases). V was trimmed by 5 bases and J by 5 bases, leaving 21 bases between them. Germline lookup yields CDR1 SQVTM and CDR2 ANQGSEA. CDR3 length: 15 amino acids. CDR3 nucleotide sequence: TGCAGCGTTCCTTGGGAGAGGGGGGTAGGGTATGGCTACACCTTC. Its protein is CSVPWERGVGYGYTF.

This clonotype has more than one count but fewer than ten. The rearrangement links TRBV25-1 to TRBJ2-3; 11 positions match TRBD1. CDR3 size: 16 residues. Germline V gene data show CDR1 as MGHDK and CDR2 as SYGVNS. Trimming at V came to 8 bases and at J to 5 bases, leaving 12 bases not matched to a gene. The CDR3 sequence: CASAKDRGRGEDTQYF. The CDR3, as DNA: TGTGCCAGCGCTAAGGACAGGGGGCGAGGAGAAGATACGCAGTATTTT.

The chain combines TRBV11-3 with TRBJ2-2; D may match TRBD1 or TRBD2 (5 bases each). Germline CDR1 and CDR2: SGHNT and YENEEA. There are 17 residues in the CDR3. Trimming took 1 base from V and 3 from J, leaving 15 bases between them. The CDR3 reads CASSLGRIGGYTGELFF. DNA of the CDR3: TGTGCCAGCAGCTTAGGTCGGATTGGGGGATACACCGGGGAGCTGTTTTTT.

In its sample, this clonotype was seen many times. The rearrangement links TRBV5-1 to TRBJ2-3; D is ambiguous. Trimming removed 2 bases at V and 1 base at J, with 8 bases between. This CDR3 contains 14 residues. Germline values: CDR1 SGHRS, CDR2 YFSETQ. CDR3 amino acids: CASSFNAGTDTQYF. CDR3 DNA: TGCGCCAGCAGCTTTAATGCGGGCACAGATACGCAGTATTTT.

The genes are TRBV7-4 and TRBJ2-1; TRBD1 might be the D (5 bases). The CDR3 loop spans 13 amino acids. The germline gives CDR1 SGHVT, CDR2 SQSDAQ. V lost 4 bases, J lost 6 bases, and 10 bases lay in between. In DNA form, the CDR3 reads TGTGCCAGCAGCTCTTTGACAGCCAATGAGCAGTTCTTC. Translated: CASSSLTANEQFF.

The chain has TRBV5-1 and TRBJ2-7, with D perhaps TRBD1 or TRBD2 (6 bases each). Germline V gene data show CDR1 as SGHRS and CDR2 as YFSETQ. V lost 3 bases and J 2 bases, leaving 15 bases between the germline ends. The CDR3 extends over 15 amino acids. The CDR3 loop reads CASSWGAATTYEQYF. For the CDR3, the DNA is TGCGCCAGCAGCTGGGGGGCAGCGACTACCTACGAGCAGTACTTC.